These 14 T cell receptor beta chains were all obtained from the same sample, sequenced in a study of T cells in Graves' hyperthyroidism and ophthalmopathy. RNA transcripts yielded amplified TCR beta CDR3 regions. The HTBI primer set was used in a first-round RT-PCR of the TCR CDR3. One entry per CDR3 protein, called by TCRdb with MiXCR from the multiplex PCR reads. The sample shows 550,000 to 800,000 distinct CDR3 sequences, 17% of them seen only once. Sequenced sample: blood. These receptors were obtained from a man in his fifties or sixties with Graves' hyperthyroidism.

This clonotype has more than one count but fewer than ten. V is TRBV14 and J is TRBJ1-5, with TRBD1 matching 9 bases. The length of the CDR3 is 19 residues. After removal of 5 bases from V and 1 base from J, the junction contained 15 bases not matched to a gene. Germline V gene lookup returns CDR1 SGHDN and CDR2 FVKESK. CDR3 sequence: CASSRRTGVGYMSNQPQHF. The CDR3 nucleotides read TGTGCCAGCAGCAGACGGACAGGGGTAGGGTATATGAGCAATCAGCCCCAGCATTTT.

This clonotype was counted only a few times. DNA for the CDR3: TGTGCCAGCAGTTATACGACATCTATTTTCTACGAGCAGTACTTC. Protein sequence: CASSYTTSIFYEQYF. The chain joins TRBV27 to TRBJ2-7; D unresolved. Trimming stripped 4 bases from V and 3 bases from J, with 16 bases between. The CDR3 consists of 15 residues. CDR1 MNHEY and CDR2 SMNVEV come from the germline V gene (reference sequence).

Concerning this clonotype: A much larger clone differs from this one at a single base, so this may be a read error. Likely a read error: the CDR3 ends without its conserved phenylalanine or tryptophan. The rearrangement links TRBV12-3 or TRBV12-4 to TRBJ1-2, with D uncertain. This CDR3 spans 12 amino acids. V lost 6 bases to trimming and J lost 6 bases, with 11 bases between them. This chain's CDR3 is CASSLSGNGYTL. The CDR3 DNA follows: TGTGCCAGCAGCCTGTCGGGGAATGGCTACACCCTC.

The table lists this clonotype with many counts. CDR3 bases: TGCAGCGTTTCCCTGAGCGGGAGTTCCCCTTCCTACAATGAGCAGTTCTTC. This codes for CSVSLSGSSPSYNEQFF. This chain links TRBV29-1 with TRBJ2-1; 8 bases are shared with TRBD2. Germline V gene sequence: CDR1 SQVTM, CDR2 ANQGSEA. The length of the CDR3 is 17 residues. Trimming at V came to 5 bases and at J to 1 base, leaving 13 bases not matched to a gene.

The sample holds a few counts of this clonotype. The chain links TRBV7-9 to TRBJ1-3, with unresolved D. Germline V gene data show CDR1 as SEHNR and CDR2 as FQNEAQ (reference sequence). V was clipped by 4 bases and J by 4 bases, with 5 bases between them. The CDR3 runs to 12 residues. The CDR3 protein is CASSWAGNTIYF. The CDR3 nucleotides are TGTGCCAGCAGCTGGGCGGGAAACACCATATATTTT.

CDR3 loop: CASSSQGKDEQFF. DNA for the CDR3: TGTGCCAGCAGCTCACAAGGGAAGGATGAGCAGTTCTTC. This chain connects TRBV7-3 to TRBJ2-1; D gene unclear. There are 13 residues in the CDR3. Trimming removed 4 bases from V and 8 bases from J, with 12 bases in between. In germline, CDR1 is SGHTA, CDR2 FQGTGA.

This clonotype was seen at least ten times. V usage is TRBV5-1 and J usage is TRBJ2-6, with D hard to call. V was trimmed by 4 bases and J by 0 bases, leaving 8 bases between them. The germline V gene encodes CDR1 SGHRS and CDR2 YFSETQ. The CDR3 has 15 amino acids. CDR3 nucleotides: TGCGCCAGCAGCAATCTAGGCTCTGGGGCCAACGTCCTGACTTTC. Protein: CASSNLGSGANVLTF.

V is TRBV3-1 and J is TRBJ2-5; 9 nucleotides match TRBD2. Trimming took 0 bases from V and 13 from J; bases not matched to a gene: 9. The germline V gene encodes CDR1 LGHDT and CDR2 YNNKEL (reference sequence). The CDR3 contains 14 residues. CDR3 coding DNA: TGTGCCAGCAGCCAAGATAAAGGTAGCGGGAGCCGGTACTTC. It codes for CASSQDKGSGSRYF.

The chain links TRBV20-1 to TRBJ2-2; D gene uncertain. This CDR3 is built from 14 residues. Trimming stripped 1 base from V and 1 base from J, with 7 bases between. CDR1 and CDR2 from the germline V gene are DFQATT and SNEGSKA (reference sequence). The CDR3: CSARGRQNTGELFF. The CDR3 DNA sequence: TGCAGTGCTAGAGGACGACAGAACACCGGGGAGCTGTTTTTT.

This clonotype was picked up a small number of times. This rearrangement joins TRBV30 to TRBJ2-1; D unresolved. The germline V gene encodes CDR1 GTSNPN and CDR2 SVGIG (reference sequence). The CDR3 runs 13 residues. Trimming removed 0 bases from V and 3 bases from J, with 6 bases in between. The DNA for the CDR3 is TGTGCCTGGAGTGTAAACTTCTACAATGAGCAGTTCTTC. This gives the protein CAWSVNFYNEQFF. Combining the CDR3 with reference TRBV30 and TRBJ2-1 gives the whole variable domain SQTIHQWPATLVQPVGSPLSLECTVEGTSNPNLYWYRQAAGRGLQLLFYSVGIGQISSEVPQNLSASRPQDRQFILSSKKLLLSDSGFYLCAWSVNFYNEQFFGPGTRLTVL.

This clonotype was detected only a few times. V gene TRBV19 combines with J gene TRBJ2-1, with D unresolved. The CDR3 consists of 12 residues. Between the trimmed V and J ends, which lost 3 bases and 7 bases, there was a span of 7 bases. In germline, CDR1 is LNHDA, CDR2 SQIVND (reference sequence). CDR3 coding DNA: TGTGCCAGTAGTATTATAGGGAATGAGCAGTTCTTC. Protein product: CASSIIGNEQFF.

The CDR3 coding sequence is TGTGCCAGCAGTCCCGGCGGGGGGCGGAATTCACCCCTCCACTTT. This encodes CASSPGGGRNSPLHF. The rearrangement joins TRBV6-1 to TRBJ1-6; D is perhaps TRBD1 (6 bases). CDR3 length: 15 amino acids. The germline gives CDR1 MNHNS, CDR2 SASEGT. V lost 5 bases and J 7 bases, leaving 15 bases between the germline ends.

This clonotype was recorded many times. The chain joins TRBV7-3 to TRBJ2-5; 9 bases map to TRBD1. This CDR3 spans 16 amino acids. Germline V gene sequence: CDR1 SGHTA, CDR2 FQGTGA. Trimming took 5 bases from V and 2 from J; bases not matched to a gene: 9. The CDR3 loop is CASSPPGQGGQETQYF. CDR3 in DNA: TGTGCCAGCAGCCCCCCGGGACAGGGAGGGCAAGAGACCCAGTACTTC. The entire variable domain, with the rest obtained from reference TRBV7-3 and TRBJ2-5, is as follows: GAGVSQTPSNKVTEKGKYVELRCDPISGHTALYWYRQSLGQGPEFLIYFQGTGAADDSGLPNDRFFAVRPEGSVSTLKIQRTERGDSAVYLCASSPPGQGGQETQYFGPGTRLLVL.

The V call is TRBV18, the J call TRBJ2-2, with TRBD1 matching over 8 bases. CDR3 length equals 16 residues. Germline-derived CDR1 and CDR2 are KGHSH and LQKENI. J lost 5 bases, V lost 3 bases, and 8 bases had no gene match. CDR3 amino acids: CASSPLDRGSTGELFF. CDR3 bases: TGTGCCAGCTCACCCCTAGACAGGGGTTCGACCGGGGAGCTGTTTTTT.